This TCR beta chain was observed in a study of shared clonotypes between healthy human individuals. In the study overall: Each donor's CD8 memory used one plate, CD8 naive two, each CD4 subset three. Study results and limitations: Clonotypes that were shared across four donors made up around 5% of naive CD4 clonotypes.

Per the study methods: ImmunoSEQ output lacked quality scores and full-length reads, limiting matched filtering. Libraries were prepared by immunoSEQ multiplex PCR; TCRdb keeps only in-frame clonotypes and omits some of them. V and J calls and clone size are given by that table; D and trimming were obtained from the DNA. This sample carries around 1.6 million clones, roughly 98% of them seen once, and the ten largest clones take about 0.45%. CD4+ cells were split into CD45RA+ naive and CD45RA-negative memory subsets. A word on this clone: The antigen remains unidentified.

V was pared by 2 bases and J by 2 bases, with 19 bases between. The germline V gene encodes CDR1 MDHEN and CDR2 SYDVKM. CDR3 size: 18 residues. This chain connects TRBV28 to TRBJ1-5, with a possible D match to TRBD1 (6 bases). The receptor comes from a man aged 25 to 40 in good health. The material sequenced was naive CD4+ T cells sorted from blood. Subset reported: CD45RA+ positively selected. The CDR3 DNA is TGTGCCAGCAGTTTAGGGGGGATTGGCAGGGGAGGCAATCAGCCCCAGCATTTT. Its translation: CASSLGGIGRGGNQPQHF.